A selection of T cell receptor beta chains follows, all from one sample in a study of cytomegalovirus exposure and HLA in healthy donors. Clones were sequenced by immunoSEQ multiplex PCR, and TCRdb holds only the in-frame ones, with some missing. The table lists 120,000 or so clones, less than 80% of them singletons, with around 4% in the top ten. What was sequenced was PBMCs. Receptor source: a man aged 35-49 years in good health and CMV-seropositive. Each CDR3 is given with its conserved first and last residue. D genes are given only for firm matches. A clone size is listed for some rows: how often the clone was seen (once, few, many), or a class if it is expanded.

>NA|TRBV30|TRBJ2-5|TRBD2
CAWGAGVETQYF
TGTGCCTGGGGAGCGGGGGTCGAGACCCAGTACTTC
>NA|TRBV19|TRBJ1-6|NA
CASSLRVTTSPLHF
TGTGCCAGTAGTCTCCGGGTCACGACTTCACCCCTCCACTTT
>NA|TRBV2|TRBJ2-7|NA
CASSDPAGYTYEQYF
TGTGCCAGCAGTGACCCGGCAGGGTATACTTACGAGCAGTACTTC
>few|TRBV6-4|TRBJ1-6|NA
CASSDPGGNSPLHF
TGTGCCAGCAGTGACCCCGGCGGAAATTCACCCCTCCACTTT
>NA|TRBV11-2|TRBJ1-1|NA
CASSLDGRYTEAFF
TGTGCCAGCAGCTTAGATGGGAGGTACACTGAAGCTTTCTTT
>NA|TRBV28|TRBJ2-5|NA
CASSRALGGAETQYF
TGTGCCAGCAGTCGGGCCCTGGGGGGGGCGGAGACCCAGTACTTC
>NA|TRBV27|TRBJ2-1|TRBD1
CASTDPTGEPYNEQFF
TGTGCCAGCACCGACCCGACAGGGGAACCCTACAATGAGCAGTTCTTC
>NA|TRBV5-1|TRBJ2-7|NA
CASSSLLSSYEQYF
TGCGCCAGCAGCTCGTTACTGAGCTCCTACGAGCAGTACTTC
>NA|TRBV19|TRBJ2-7|TRBD1
CASTLGTGESYEQYF
TGTGCCAGTACCCTAGGGACAGGGGAATCCTACGAGCAGTACTTC
>NA|TRBV5-1|TRBJ1-4|NA
CASSLSGQRGEKLFF
TGCGCCAGCAGCTTGTCTGGCCAGAGAGGTGAAAAACTGTTTTTT
>NA|TRBV5-4|TRBJ2-1|TRBD2
CASSWGLAGNEQFF
TGTGCCAGCAGCTGGGGACTAGCGGGCAATGAGCAGTTCTTC
>few|TRBV5-1|TRBJ2-5|TRBD1
CASRITGDETQYF
TGCGCCAGCAGGATAACAGGGGACGAGACCCAGTACTTC
>once|TRBV7-6|TRBJ2-5|NA
CASSLGLGEKTQYF
TGTGCCAGCAGCTTAGGTTTAGGAGAAAAGACCCAGTACTTC
>NA|TRBV30|TRBJ2-7|TRBD1
CAWGTGTGSEQYF
TGTGCCTGGGGAACCGGGACAGGGTCCGAGCAGTACTTC
>NA|TRBV5-1|TRBJ2-7|TRBD2
CASSGISGNLYEQYF
TGCGCCAGCAGCGGAATTAGCGGGAACCTCTACGAGCAGTACTTC
>NA|TRBV28|TRBJ1-1|NA
CASKRGGVNTEAFF
TGTGCCAGCAAACGAGGCGGAGTAAACACTGAAGCTTTCTTT
>NA|TRBV27|TRBJ2-7|TRBD1
CASSLSLGGAYEQYF
TGTGCCAGCAGTTTATCTTTAGGGGGCGCGTACGAGCAGTACTTC
>NA|TRBV7-6|TRBJ2-1|TRBD2
CASSKEASGGYNEQFF
TGTGCCAGCAGCAAAGAGGCTAGCGGGGGCTACAATGAGCAGTTCTTC
>few|TRBV2|TRBJ1-3|NA
CASSEVQGNTIYF
TGTGCCAGCAGTGAGGTGCAGGGAAACACCATATATTTT
>NA|TRBV4-2|TRBJ1-1|NA
CASSQDGGWTQAFF
TGTGCCAGCAGCCAAGATGGAGGATGGACCCAAGCTTTCTTT
>NA|TRBV6-5|TRBJ2-7|NA
CASTRQGGHEQYF
TGTGCCAGCACCCGACAGGGAGGCCACGAGCAGTACTTC
>NA|TRBV7-8|TRBJ2-5|TRBD2
CASSPTSVRETQYF
TGTGCCAGCAGCCCGACTAGCGTGCGGGAGACCCAGTACTTC
>NA|TRBV18|TRBJ1-5|TRBD1
CASSPNRGDQPQHF
TGTGCCAGCTCACCCAACAGGGGGGATCAGCCCCAGCATTTT
>NA|TRBV30|TRBJ2-2|NA
CAWTTGGAGELFF
TGTGCCTGGACCACAGGGGGGGCCGGGGAGCTGTTTTTT
>NA|TRBV6-1|TRBJ1-5|NA
CAIARGRSNQPQHF
TGTGCCATCGCTAGGGGGAGAAGCAATCAGCCCCAGCATTTT
>NA|TRBV5-5|TRBJ2-5|NA
CASSLAGSETQYF
TGTGCCAGCAGCTTGGCCGGGTCGGAGACCCAGTACTTC
>NA|TRBV6-1|TRBJ2-5|NA
CASSPRTAQETQYF
TGTGCCAGCAGCCCCCGGACAGCTCAAGAGACCCAGTACTTC